Following are 20 T cell receptor beta chains from one sample sequenced in a study of untreated major depressive disorder (dated by TCRdb to about 2018). Results the study describes overall, beyond this receptor: Higher TRBV05-01 (Vbeta 5.1) usage among CD4+ T cells of depressed patients compared with controls was confirmed by sequencing, with p = 0.040 in a one-tailed test.

No antigens are known for them. Receptors were amplified or captured by the immunoSEQ multiplex PCR assay. Sourced from immuneACCESS, this table was stored by TCRdb with only in-frame sequences that have V and J called. A share of the clones is absent; for the studies checked, an unresolved V gene accounts for under half, and the remainder has no known explanation. Present in this sample are 25,000 to 30,000 clones, roughly nine tenths of which were seen just once. Of the sample, roughly 0.7% is held by the ten largest clones. The specimen sequenced was CD4+ T cells from PBMCs. These receptors all come from a woman aged 30 to 39 with major depressive disorder.

The V and J genes are TRBV15 and TRBJ1-2; maybe TRBD1 (5 bases). CDR3 length equals 14 residues. V was pared by 0 bases and J by 8 bases, with 13 bases between. Germline CDR1 LNHNV, CDR2 YYDKDF (reference sequence). The DNA for the CDR3 is TGTGCCACCAGCAGAGACCTAGGGGCGGAGGGCTACACCTTC. Protein product: CATSRDLGAEGYTF.

The chain carries TRBV27 and TRBJ1-4, with 7 positions matching TRBD1. The CDR3 consists of 14 residues. Germline lookup yields CDR1 MNHEY and CDR2 SMNVEV (reference sequence). V shed 6 bases and J 3 bases; nucleotides not matched to a gene: 4. CDR3 loop: CASSIDRANEKLFF. The CDR3, as DNA: TGTGCCAGCAGCATAGACAGGGCTAATGAAAAACTGTTTTTT.

This clone has only a few counts. V is TRBV4-3 and J is TRBJ2-6; D is possibly TRBD1 (6 bases). Trimming took 1 base from V and 1 from J, leaving 11 bases between them. The CDR3 consists of 17 residues. From germline, CDR1 is LGHNA and CDR2 YSLEER. Written as DNA, the CDR3 is TGCGCCAGCAGCCAAGCAGGGGCGGAATCTGGGGCCAACGTCCTGACTTTC. Amino acids: CASSQAGAESGANVLTF.

The V and J genes are TRBV9 and TRBJ2-6, with 9 nucleotides matching TRBD2. Germline CDR1 SGDLS, CDR2 YYNGEE. The J segment lost 0 bases and the V segment lost 3 bases, leaving 10 bases of the junction unmatched. CDR3 length: 19 residues. The CDR3 sequence: CASSGSTSGDSSGANVLTF. The CDR3 coding sequence is TGTGCCAGCAGCGGATCGACTAGCGGTGACAGCTCTGGGGCCAACGTCCTGACTTTC.

J is TRBJ2-3 and V is TRBV28; possible D gene TRBD2, 6 bases. Per the germline V gene, CDR1 is MDHEN and CDR2 is SYDVKM. CDR3 length: 14 amino acids. Between the trimmed V and J ends, which lost 10 bases and 3 bases, there was a span of 17 bases. CDR3: CATTIGGVTDTQYF. The CDR3 DNA follows: TGTGCCACCACCATTGGCGGGGTGACAGATACGCAGTATTTT.

The V gene is TRBV29-1, the J gene TRBJ2-3; D is possibly TRBD2 (7 bases). The CDR3 length is 13 residues. The V end was cut by 4 bases, the J end by 5 bases, with 13 bases between. CDR1 and CDR2 from the germline V gene are SQVTM and ANQGSEA. This CDR3 is CSVVGGAGDTQYF. CDR3 in DNA: TGCAGCGTTGTGGGGGGGGCTGGAGATACGCAGTATTTT.

The V call is TRBV5-1, the J call TRBJ2-7; the D is unclear. CDR3 length: 13 residues. V was clipped by 0 bases and J by 6 bases, with 10 bases between them. From germline, CDR1 is SGHRS and CDR2 YFSETQ. The CDR3 sequence is CASSLELRAEQYF. The DNA of the CDR3 is TGCGCCAGCAGCTTGGAGCTCCGGGCCGAGCAGTACTTC. Filled out from reference TRBV5-1 and TRBJ2-7, the complete variable domain reads KAGVTQTPRYLIKTRGQQVTLSCSPISGHRSVSWYQQTPGQGLQFLFEYFSETQRNKGNFPGRFSGRQFSNSRSEMNVSTLELGDSALYLCASSLELRAEQYFGPGTRLTVT.

The V call is TRBV5-1, the J call TRBJ2-1; no clear D. The CDR3 length is 15 residues. The V end lost 0 bases, the J end lost 8 bases, and 15 bases lay between the germline ends. Germline CDR1 SGHRS, CDR2 YFSETQ. In DNA form, the CDR3 reads TGCGCCAGCAGCTTGGTTGGCGTCCTACCCTATGAGCAGTTCTTC. Protein sequence: CASSLVGVLPYEQFF.

The rearrangement links TRBV18 to TRBJ1-1; D uncertain. Germline CDR1 and CDR2: KGHSH and LQKENI. V dropped 1 base and J dropped 4 bases, with 10 bases sitting between them. There are 14 residues in the CDR3. CDR3: CASSPLGMGTEAFF. The CDR3 DNA sequence: TGTGCCAGCTCACCACTCGGAATGGGCACTGAAGCTTTCTTT.

The chain links TRBV6-1 to TRBJ2-7, with D possibly TRBD2 on 6 matching bases. The germline gives CDR1 MNHNS, CDR2 SASEGT. The CDR3 extends over 12 amino acids. The V gene lost 4 bases and the J gene lost 3 bases, with 7 bases spanning the gap. The DNA of the CDR3 is TGTGCCAGCAGTGTGGACTACTACGAGCAGTACTTC. Encoded protein: CASSVDYYEQYF.

The chain carries TRBV2 and TRBJ2-1; 9 bases align to TRBD2. The CDR3 runs to 17 residues. The V and J ends lost 7 bases and 1 base, in that order; junction bases with no gene match: 11. Germline V CDR1 and CDR2: SNHLY, FYNNEI. The chain's CDR3 is CASTPWIAGASYNEQFF. CDR3 DNA: TGTGCCAGCACCCCATGGATAGCGGGAGCGTCCTACAATGAGCAGTTCTTC.

The V and J genes are TRBV4-1 and TRBJ2-7, with D possibly being TRBD1 or TRBD2 (6 bases each). V lost 4 bases, J lost 4 bases, and 23 bases lay in between. Germline values: CDR1 MGHRA, CDR2 YSYEKL. The CDR3 contains 17 residues. CDR3 bases: TGCGCCAGCAGCCTAGCGGACGCGCCCCTCAGGGGATACGAGCAGTACTTC. Translated, it gives CASSLADAPLRGYEQYF.

The rearrangement links TRBV4-2 to TRBJ2-7; D is uncertain. Germline values: CDR1 LGHNA, CDR2 YNFKEQ. V lost 0 bases and J 2 bases, leaving 11 bases between the germline ends. The CDR3 sequence is 15 residues long. Written as DNA, the CDR3 is TGTGCCAGCAGCCAAGAATGGGTTGCACCCTACGAGCAGTACTTC. This translates into CASSQEWVAPYEQYF.

The rearrangement links TRBV2 to TRBJ1-3; TRBD1 matches at 7 bases. Germline V lookup: CDR1 SNHLY, CDR2 FYNNEI. The CDR3 extends over 16 amino acids. The junction had 8 bases not matched to a gene; V was cut back by 4 bases and J by 2 bases. Here the CDR3 DNA reads TGTGCCAGCAGTGTACGGAGGGGGCTTACTGGAAACACCATATATTTT. This codes for CASSVRRGLTGNTIYF.

The genes are TRBV10-3 and TRBJ1-1, with D uncertain. Looked up from germline, CDR1 is ENHRY and CDR2 is SYGVKD. This CDR3 region has 13 residues. Trimming took 6 bases from V and 1 from J, leaving 9 bases between them. CDR3 DNA: TGTGCCATCAGGGAACAGCGGAACACTGAAGCTTTCTTT. Protein sequence: CAIREQRNTEAFF.

The table lists this clone with a count of one. This chain links TRBV7-3 with TRBJ2-3; 14 nucleotides match TRBD2. The CDR3 is 18 residues long. Trimming cost V 3 bases and J 1 base; bases outside gene matches: 6. Germline CDR1 is SGHTA and CDR2 is FQGTGA. For the CDR3, the DNA is TGTGCCAGCAGCTTTTTTCCGGGACTAGCGGGGGGCACAGATACGCAGTATTTT. This encodes CASSFFPGLAGGTDTQYF.

This chain connects TRBV4-2 to TRBJ2-6; 9 nucleotides line up with TRBD1. This CDR3 is 11 amino acids long. Trimming took 3 bases from V and 15 from J; bases not matched to a gene: 0. Germline assignment: CDR1 LGHNA and CDR2 YNFKEQ. CDR3 sequence: CASSQDRGLTF. In DNA form, the CDR3 reads TGTGCCAGCAGCCAGGACAGGGGCCTGACTTTC.

The CDR3 is CASSPPSGIYEQYF. The DNA of the CDR3 is TGTGCCAGCTCACCACCTAGCGGGATCTACGAGCAGTACTTC. The V and J genes are TRBV18 and TRBJ2-7, with 8 bases aligning to TRBD2. Germline V gives CDR1 KGHSH, CDR2 LQKENI. The V segment lost 0 bases and the J segment 3 bases; nucleotides outside the gene matches: 1. This CDR3 region has 14 residues.

The CDR3 region is CASSLVAQGSYEQYF. DNA of the CDR3: TGTGCCAGCAGCTTAGTGGCCCAGGGTTCCTACGAGCAGTACTTC. This rearrangement joins TRBV7-2 to TRBJ2-7; D perhaps matches TRBD1 (5 bases). Germline V CDR1 and CDR2: SGHTA, FQGNSA. The CDR3 sequence is 15 residues long. V lost 1 base to trimming and J lost 1 base, with 11 bases between them.

The rearrangement joins TRBV11-2 to TRBJ1-2, with 9 positions matching TRBD1. V trimming: 6 bases; J trimming: 5 bases; junction bases outside the gene matches: 10. This CDR3 is 15 amino acids long. Germline CDR1 SGHAT, CDR2 FQNNGV. The CDR3 is CASRPRPGQGYGYTF. The CDR3 bases are TGTGCCAGCAGGCCAAGACCGGGACAGGGATATGGCTACACCTTC.